This T cell receptor beta chain was captured in a study of control samples from healthy donors and cancer patients. Per the germline V gene, CDR1 is GTSNPN and CDR2 is SVGIG (reference sequence). CDR3 length: 15 residues. V shed 0 bases, J shed 6 bases, and the junction held 2 bases outside the gene matches. Here immunoSEQ multiplex PCR was the method, and the copy in TCRdb shows in-frame clones only, minus some. The repertoire holds tens of thousands of clones, with 79% as singletons. The TCR was taken from a man between 60 and 70 years old with head and neck cancer. The gene calls are TRBV30 and TRBJ1-6; 10 nucleotides agree with TRBD1. The material sequenced was PBMCs. The CDR3 reads CAWSVRQGANSPLHF. CDR3 nucleotides: TGTGCCTGGAGTGTGAGACAGGGGGCTAATTCACCCCTCCACTTT. Variable domain in full (rest from reference TRBV30 and TRBJ1-6): SQTIHQWPATLVQPVGSPLSLECTVEGTSNPNLYWYRQAAGRGLQLLFYSVGIGQISSEVPQNLSASRPQDRQFILSSKKLLLSDSGFYLCAWSVRQGANSPLHFGNGTRLTVT.